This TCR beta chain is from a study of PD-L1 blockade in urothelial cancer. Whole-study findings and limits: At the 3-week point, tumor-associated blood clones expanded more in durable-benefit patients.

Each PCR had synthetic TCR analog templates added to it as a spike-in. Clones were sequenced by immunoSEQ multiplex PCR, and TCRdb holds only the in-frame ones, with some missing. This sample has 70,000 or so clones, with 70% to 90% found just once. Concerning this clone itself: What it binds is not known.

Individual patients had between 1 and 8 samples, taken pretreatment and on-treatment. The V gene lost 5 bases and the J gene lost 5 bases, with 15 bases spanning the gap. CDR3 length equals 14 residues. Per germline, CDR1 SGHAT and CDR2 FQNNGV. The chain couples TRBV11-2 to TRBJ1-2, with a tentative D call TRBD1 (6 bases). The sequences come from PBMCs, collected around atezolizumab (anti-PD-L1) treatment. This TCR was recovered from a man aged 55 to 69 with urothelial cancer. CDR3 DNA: TGTGCCAGCAGCCCCGGACAGACGACGTATGGCTACACCTTC. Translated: CASSPGQTTYGYTF.